Below are 13 T cell receptor beta chains sequenced from a single sample in a study of shared T cell receptors in the human thymus. Profiling relied on immunoSEQ multiplex PCR, and the TCRdb table lists in-frame clones only, not all of them. Of approximately 760,000 clones listed, approximately 85% are singletons. These data were also reused for a study on human thymus T cells.

The sample taken for sequencing was thymocytes. These receptors were collected from a girl under two years old with a congenital heart defect.

The chain is built from TRBV6-5 and TRBJ2-1, with 8 bases that match TRBD2. This CDR3 is built from 14 residues. Losses at the gene ends were 6 bases for V and 2 bases for J; bases not matched to a gene: 3. CDR1 MNHEY and CDR2 SVGAGI come from the germline V gene. The CDR3 sequence is CASSQRGPYNEQFF. The CDR3 nucleotides are TGTGCCAGCAGCCAGCGGGGGCCCTACAATGAGCAGTTCTTC.

The rearrangement links TRBV5-8 to TRBJ1-5, with D hard to call. With 9 bases removed from V and 2 bases from J, the gap between germline ends came to 12 bases. This CDR3 region has 13 residues. Germline values: CDR1 SGHTS, CDR2 YDEGEE. The DNA of the CDR3 is TGTGCCAACAACGGGGAGGGCAATCAGCCCCAGCATTTT. Translation: CANNGEGNQPQHF.

This clone was found once. This sequence joins TRBV6-5 and TRBJ2-5; TRBD1 aligns across 7 bases. The V segment lost 4 bases and the J segment 0 bases; nucleotides outside the gene matches: 8. CDR1 is MNHEY and CDR2 is SVGAGI in the germline V gene. This CDR3 is built from 16 residues. The CDR3 is CASSLQGSFYQETQYF. Written as DNA, the CDR3 is TGTGCCAGCAGTTTACAGGGGTCCTTTTACCAAGAGACCCAGTACTTC.

V usage is TRBV7-3 and J usage is TRBJ1-1; 10 bases match TRBD1. V trimming: 5 bases; J trimming: 1 base; junction bases outside the gene matches: 7. There are 16 residues in the CDR3. CDR1 and CDR2 from the germline V gene are SGHTA and FQGTGA. The CDR3 bases are TGTGCCAGCAGCGTGACAGGGGGCGAGGGGAACACTGAAGCTTTCTTT. The encoded protein is CASSVTGGEGNTEAFF.

The chain links TRBV5-1 to TRBJ2-5; TRBD2 agrees at 10 bases. CDR3 size: 15 residues. Germline CDR1 reads SGHRS; CDR2 reads YFSETQ. V trimming: 5 bases; J trimming: 1 base; junction bases outside the gene matches: 5. The CDR3, as DNA: TGCGCCAGCAGTGACGAGCGGGGGGGCCAAGAGACCCAGTACTTC. Its translation: CASSDERGGQETQYF.

This clone was seen just once. This chain joins TRBV7-8 and TRBJ2-7, with D perhaps TRBD1 (6 bases). Per the germline V gene, CDR1 is SGHVS and CDR2 is FQNEAQ. The CDR3 extends over 14 amino acids. V dropped 5 bases and J dropped 6 bases, with 17 bases sitting between them. CDR3 amino acids: CASSQLRQVREQYF. The CDR3 DNA reads as TGTGCCAGCAGCCAATTACGACAGGTGCGCGAGCAGTACTTC.

The rearrangement uses TRBV30 and TRBJ1-5; TRBD1 might be the D (5 bases). CDR3 size: 13 residues. V lost 8 bases to trimming and J lost 3 bases, with 14 bases between them. In germline, CDR1 is GTSNPN, CDR2 SVGIG (reference sequence). The CDR3 bases are TGTGCCGCCCGGAGGGGCCCCAATCAGCCCCAGCATTTT. It is translated as CAARRGPNQPQHF.

Only one count was recorded for this clone. J is TRBJ2-1 and V is TRBV27; 11 bases are a match to TRBD1. Germline-derived CDR1 and CDR2 are MNHEY and SMNVEV (reference sequence). Trimming at V came to 5 bases and at J to 6 bases, leaving 12 bases not matched to a gene. The CDR3 is made up of 17 amino acids. The CDR3 nucleotides are TGTGCCAGCAGTCCTGGACAGGGGGCCGACTTTCGCAATGAGCAGTTCTTC. Residues: CASSPGQGADFRNEQFF.

The J gene is TRBJ2-3, the V gene TRBV20-1, with D tentatively TRBD2 (6 bases). The CDR3 covers 11 residues. Germline V lookup: CDR1 DFQATT, CDR2 SNEGSKA (reference sequence). Trimming took 5 bases from V and 7 from J, leaving 10 bases between them. The CDR3 DNA sequence: TGCAGTGCTTTGGGGGGATATACGCAGTATTTT. This gives the protein CSALGGYTQYF.

V gene TRBV28 combines with J gene TRBJ1-1; D is perhaps TRBD1 (5 bases). Deletions cut 8 bases from V and 0 bases from J, with 22 bases between. The germline V gene has CDR1 MDHEN and CDR2 SYDVKM. The CDR3 loop spans 17 amino acids. DNA for the CDR3: TGTGCCAGCCGCGGGGGGGGTGGTGGAGTTATGAACACTGAAGCTTTCTTT. It yields the protein CASRGGGGGVMNTEAFF.

The J gene is TRBJ2-5, the V gene TRBV5-5, with TRBD2 matching over 7 bases. The germline gives CDR1 SGHKS, CDR2 YYEKEE (reference sequence). This CDR3 is built from 12 residues. The V segment lost 0 bases and the J segment 14 bases; nucleotides outside the gene matches: 7. Written as DNA, the CDR3 is TGTGCCAGCAGCTTGGGGGCGGGACTACTCTACTTC. Translation: CASSLGAGLLYF. Full variable domain (remainder filled in from reference TRBV5-5 and TRBJ2-5): DAGVTQSPTHLIKTRGQQVTLRCSPISGHKSVSWYQQVLGQGPQFIFQYYEKEERGRGNFPDRFSARQFPNYSSELNVNALLLGDSALYLCASSLGAGLLYFGPGTRLLVL.

The chain combines TRBV28 with TRBJ1-4, with 9 positions matching TRBD1. CDR1 is MDHEN and CDR2 is SYDVKM in the germline V gene. The ends lost 4 bases at V and 4 bases at J; junction bases unmatched: 7. The CDR3 is made up of 16 amino acids. This chain's CDR3 is CASSSQGAGGNEKLFF. The CDR3 nucleotides read TGTGCCAGCAGTTCACAGGGGGCAGGAGGTAATGAAAAACTGTTTTTT.

In this sample, this clone turned up once. The genes are TRBV19 and TRBJ1-5, with D perhaps matching TRBD1 (6 bases). The V gene lost 5 bases and the J gene lost 5 bases, with 10 bases spanning the gap. CDR3 size: 13 residues. Germline lookup yields CDR1 LNHDA and CDR2 SQIVND (reference sequence). CDR3 DNA: TGTGCCAGTAGTGGGGGCCCCTATCAGCCCCAGCATTTT. Translated, it gives CASSGGPYQPQHF.